A selection of T cell receptor beta chains follows, all from one sample in a study of neoadjuvant anti-PD-1 for oral cavity cancer. The data were produced by immunoSEQ multiplex PCR, yet TCRdb's version contains in-frame clones alone and is incomplete. The repertoire holds around 7,800 clones, with 60% to 80% as singletons. The input for sequencing was PBMCs, taken after nivolumab (anti-PD-1) treatment. All receptors come from a person between 35 and 79 years old with oral cavity squamous cell carcinoma. CDR3s include the opening cysteine and the closing phenylalanine or tryptophan. D genes are given only for firm matches. Some rows have no size entry. The others give once, few or many, or a class for an expanded clone.

>TRBJ2-7|TRBV30|.|.
TGTGCCTGGACGAACGGGTTAACCTACGAGCAGTACTTC
CAWTNGLTYEQYF
>TRBJ2-3|TRBV7-8|.|.
TGTGCCAGCAGCTTATTGGGGGGCGGGTTAGATACGCAGTATTTT
CASSLLGGGLDTQYF
>TRBJ1-3|TRBV25-1|.|.
TGTGCCAGCAGTCGAGGGGGGATATCTGGAAACACCATATATTTT
CASSRGGISGNTIYF
>TRBJ1-5|TRBV19|.|.
TGTGCCAGTAGTATGGTTGGGGGGTCTCAGCCCCAGCATTTT
CASSMVGGSQPQHF
>TRBJ2-2|TRBV11-3|.|.
TGTGCCAGCAGCTTCGAATCCGGGGAGCTGTTTTTT
CASSFESGELFF
>TRBJ2-1|TRBV7-2|.|.
TGTGCCAGCAGCCCCGGCAGGGGTAAGGGTGAGCAGTTCTTC
CASSPGRGKGEQFF
>TRBJ2-1|TRBV7-3|.|TRBD2
TGTGCCAGCAGCCGGACTAGCGGGCGATACAATGAGCAGTTCTTC
CASSRTSGRYNEQFF
>TRBJ1-2|TRBV19|.|.
TGTGCCAGTAGTTTGTCCTACAGGGACTTGGGCGGCTACACCTTC
CASSLSYRDLGGYTF
>TRBJ1-2|TRBV28|few|TRBD1
TGTGCCAGCAGTTTTTCCCCGACAGGGGTGTATGGCTACACCTTC
CASSFSPTGVYGYTF
>TRBJ1-5|TRBV6-1|once|.
TGTGCCAGCAGCCCATATAGCAATCAGCCCCAGCATTTT
CASSPYSNQPQHF
>TRBJ1-1|TRBV30|.|TRBD1
TGTGCCTGGAGTAAGATCGGGACAGGGGTAGCTTTCTTT
CAWSKIGTGVAFF
>TRBJ1-1|TRBV7-6|.|.
TGTGCCAGCAGCTTAGCTTACCGAGACAAGAACACTGAAGCTTTCTTT
CASSLAYRDKNTEAFF
>TRBJ2-7|TRBV7-9|once|TRBD2
TGTGCCAGCAGCGGCAATTCTCACGGGGGGGCGAGCTCCTACGAGCAGTACTTC
CASSGNSHGGASSYEQYF
>TRBJ2-5|TRBV4-3|.|TRBD2
TGCGCCAGCAGCCAAGGCCAACCTCGACTAGCGGGGGGAGAGACCCAGTACTTC
CASSQGQPRLAGGETQYF
>TRBJ1-6|TRBV7-2|.|.
TGTGCCAGCAGCTTAGAACACAGCTATAATTCACCCCTCCACTTT
CASSLEHSYNSPLHF
>TRBJ2-2|TRBV5-4|once|TRBD2
TGTGCCAGCAGCTTGAAATTGCGGGGGGAAACTTACACCGGGGAGCTGTTTTTT
CASSLKLRGETYTGELFF
>TRBJ1-1|TRBV27|.|.
TGTGCCAGCAGTTTAACGACAGGAGGCTTCACTGAAGCTTTCTTT
CASSLTTGGFTEAFF
>TRBJ2-1|TRBV27|few|.
TGTGCCAGCAGTCCGGCTGGCAGGTACAATGAGCAGTTCTTC
CASSPAGRYNEQFF
>TRBJ1-1|TRBV30|.|.
TGTGCCTGGAAAGGAGGCCCATCGAACACTGAAGCTTTCTTT
CAWKGGPSNTEAFF
>TRBJ2-2|TRBV7-2|.|.
TGTGCCAGCAGCCAGGACTCGACCGGGGAGCTGTTTTTT
CASSQDSTGELFF
>TRBJ2-1|TRBV4-3|few|TRBD2
TGCGCCAGCAGCCCAAGGATTGGGACTACTCCCCTCTACAATGAGCAGTTCTTC
CASSPRIGTTPLYNEQFF
>TRBJ2-1|TRBV9|.|.
TGTGCCAGCAGCGTAGACGGGACGAAGCACAATGAGCAGTTCTTC
CASSVDGTKHNEQFF